A selection of T cell receptor beta chains follows, all from one sample in a study of shared clonotypes between healthy human individuals. Here immunoSEQ multiplex PCR was the method, and the copy in TCRdb shows in-frame clones only, minus some. Counted here are roughly 2.6 million clones, approximately 94% occurring once; the ten biggest clones make up about 0.13%. The specimen was naive CD4+ T cells sorted from blood. All receptors come from a man aged 18 to 29 in good health. Both conserved end residues are part of each CDR3. The order of the fields is clone size, CDR3 length, J gene, D gene, V gene, CDR3 protein, CDR3 DNA. D genes are given only for firm matches. Clone size appears in some rows only: once, few, many, or a class for an expanded clone.

- 18 TRBJ2-6 TRBD2 TRBV28 CASSLGGLARSGANVLTF TGTGCCAGCAGTTTGGGGGGGTTGGCGCGCTCTGGGGCCAACGTCCTGACTTTC
- 16 TRBJ1-1 - TRBV19 CASTKRATGANTEAFF TGTGCCAGTACGAAAAGAGCGACGGGAGCGAACACTGAAGCTTTCTTT
- 14 TRBJ2-6 - TRBV5-1 CASSEGSGANVLTF TGCGCCAGCAGCGAGGGCTCTGGGGCCAACGTCCTGACTTTC
- 16 TRBJ2-7 TRBD1 TRBV4-3 CASRGRDRVFPYEQYF TGCGCCAGCAGGGGGCGGGACAGGGTTTTTCCTTACGAGCAGTACTTC
- 14 TRBJ2-2 TRBD1 TRBV2 CASSFGTATGELFF TGTGCCAGCAGTTTTGGGACAGCCACCGGGGAGCTGTTTTTT
- 16 TRBJ1-5 - TRBV19 CASSIYYTGGNQPQHF TGTGCCAGTAGTATTTATTACACTGGGGGCAATCAGCCCCAGCATTTT
- 15 TRBJ1-5 TRBD1 TRBV5-1 CASSYSGGEGQPQHF TGCGCCAGCAGCTATTCAGGGGGAGAAGGACAGCCCCAGCATTTT
- 15 TRBJ2-5 TRBD1 TRBV5-1 CASSLGQGARETQYF TGCGCCAGCAGCTTGGGCCAGGGGGCTCGGGAGACCCAGTACTTC
- 13 TRBJ2-3 - TRBV29-1 CSVEDSGTDTQYF TGCAGCGTTGAAGACTCAGGCACAGATACGCAGTATTTT
- 16 TRBJ2-3 - TRBV4-1 CASSQESYPSTDTQYF TGCGCCAGCAGCCAAGAATCCTACCCTAGCACAGATACGCAGTATTTT
- 17 TRBJ2-3 TRBD2 TRBV30 CAWSPTLTSGSADTQYF TGTGCCTGGAGTCCCACCCTCACTAGCGGGTCCGCAGATACGCAGTATTTT
once 15 TRBJ2-5 TRBD2 TRBV28 CASSFRAGGQETQYF TGTGCCAGCAGTTTTCGAGCGGGAGGGCAAGAGACCCAGTACTTC
once 18 TRBJ2-5 TRBD1 TRBV11-2 CASSLVGWTGRAFETQYF TGTGCCAGCAGCTTAGTGGGGTGGACAGGCCGGGCCTTTGAGACCCAGTACTTC
once 15 TRBJ2-7 - TRBV21-1 CASSKKGTYSYEQYF TGTGCCAGCAGCAAAAAAGGGACTTACTCCTACGAGCAGTACTTC
- 15 TRBJ1-1 - TRBV7-9 CASSLGGTMNTEAFF TGTGCCAGCAGCTTAGGAGGGACAATGAACACTGAAGCTTTCTTT
- 11 TRBJ1-1 - TRBV2 CASAMNTEAFF TGTGCCAGTGCAATGAACACTGAAGCTTTCTTT
- 13 TRBJ2-2 - TRBV5-1 CASSLRGAGELFF TGCGCCAGCAGCCTCCGTGGAGCCGGGGAGCTGTTTTTT
- 11 TRBJ2-7 - TRBV5-6 CASSAAREQYF TGTGCCAGCAGCGCGGCGAGGGAGCAGTACTTC
- 15 TRBJ2-2 - TRBV5-1 CASSPERGTIGELFF TGCGCCAGCAGCCCGGAGAGGGGGACTATCGGGGAGCTGTTTTTT
- 15 TRBJ2-7 TRBD2 TRBV30 CAWSVRGGEGYEQYF TGTGCCTGGAGTGTTCGCGGGGGGGAAGGCTACGAGCAGTACTTC
- 13 TRBJ2-1 - TRBV30 CAFAPRGNNEQFF TGTGCCTTCGCCCCCAGGGGAAACAATGAGCAGTTCTTC
- 13 TRBJ1-6 - TRBV7-9 CASSLVGNSPLHF TGTGCCAGCAGCTTAGTAGGTAATTCACCCCTCCACTTT